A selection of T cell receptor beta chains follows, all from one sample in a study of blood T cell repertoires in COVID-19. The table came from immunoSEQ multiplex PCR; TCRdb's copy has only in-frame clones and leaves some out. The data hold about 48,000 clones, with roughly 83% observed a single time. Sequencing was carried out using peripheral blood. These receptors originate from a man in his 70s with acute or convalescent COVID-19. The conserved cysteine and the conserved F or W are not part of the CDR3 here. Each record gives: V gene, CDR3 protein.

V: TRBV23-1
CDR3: ASSQSPGRGRYEQY

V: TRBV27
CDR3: ATSPQQGGQETQY

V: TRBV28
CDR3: ATQGQGLQPQH

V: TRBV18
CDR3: ASSPKGELVETQY

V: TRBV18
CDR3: ASSPGTFNQPQH

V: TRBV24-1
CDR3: ATGMTGVDGYT

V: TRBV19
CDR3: ASNHVRGSGANVLT

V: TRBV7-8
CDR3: ASSRAGGATNEKLF

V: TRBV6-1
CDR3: ASSSGDDPRGGLF

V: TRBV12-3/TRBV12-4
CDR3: ASGAAYGYT

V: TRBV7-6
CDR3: ASSFLADSYNEQF

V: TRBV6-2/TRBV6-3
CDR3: ASSYSSAGEAF

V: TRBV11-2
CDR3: ASSLITGAVVEQF

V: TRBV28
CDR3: ASSSDIFNTEAF

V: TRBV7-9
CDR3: ASSLAGGYNEQF

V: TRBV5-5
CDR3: ASSPGGGTEAF

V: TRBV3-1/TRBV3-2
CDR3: ASSQEKERRQNTEAF

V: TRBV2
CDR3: AGGLAVTDTQY

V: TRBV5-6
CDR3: ASSLVVAGMYGYT

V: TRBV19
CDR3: ASSTRQGRGTEAF